A selection of T cell receptor beta chains follows, all from one sample in a study of Graves' ophthalmopathy and Graves' hyperthyroidism. TCRdb reprocessed the multiplex PCR reads via MiXCR and lists one record per CDR3 protein. The repertoire consists of 660,000 or so distinct CDR3 sequences, with roughly 39% occurring once and the leading ten covering more than 3%. Sequencing was performed on peripheral blood. These receptors all come from an adult man with Graves' ophthalmopathy. CDR3s leave out the opening cysteine and the closing phenylalanine or tryptophan. The order of the fields is V gene, CDR3 protein.

TRBV2 | ASRGRMNTEAF
TRBV15 | ATSPWGSYEQY
TRBV2 | ASSSWTEGQGTEAF
TRBV27 | ASSSQDDNRYGYT
TRBV29-1 | SVVGQGTIYEQY
TRBV24-1 | ATRLAGIPYEQY
TRBV19 | ASTYPEGYGYT
TRBV9 | ASTGNTGELF
TRBV29-1 | SVVRQGGHTEAF
TRBV7-3 | ASSLQGRNEKLF
TRBV10-3 | ANPRAPLMNTEAF
TRBV20-1 | SAKGTAANYGYT
TRBV12-3/TRBV12-4 | ASSITGVYTEAF
TRBV7-8 | ASSLGIGKGYEQY
TRBV10-3 | AISDVGGMETQY
TRBV7-9 | ASSFAGAGANVLT
TRBV4-1 | ASSQEDRASYEQY
TRBV6-5 | ASSYEGFYGYT
TRBV18 | ASSPQSKTYEQY
TRBV4-3 | ASSHASNQPQH
TRBV27 | ASSTQGETQY
TRBV4-1 | ASSQVQGGNYGYT
TRBV10-3 | AISESGRSYGYT
TRBV30 | AWSVQRSTEAF
TRBV12-3/TRBV12-4 | ASSLSTQY
TRBV7-9 | ASSLLGGGARETQY
TRBV7-9 | ASSFGTNTEAF
TRBV19 | ASSIAALGEQY
TRBV2 | ASSEAEGATPNTEAF
TRBV29-1 | SVEGSYSTDTQY
TRBV6-5 | ASSYLGLAGEVHEQY
TRBV6-5 | ASSRTMVAYT
TRBV7-2 | ASSLWDRAVEQPQH
TRBV29-1 | SVEEWGKGYGYT
TRBV19 | ASRRTGAGDQPQH
TRBV25-1 | ASSVGSLAGSYNEQF
TRBV6-5 | ASSLTAPRPEKLF
TRBV2 | ASTPTDRTRQPQH
TRBV20-1 | SATRGGGLSGNTIY
TRBV20-1 | SAQLDRAAGYSNQPQH
TRBV2 | ASSTSRGGLDNSPLH
TRBV12-3/TRBV12-4 | ASSDGLAGSYEQY
TRBV29-1 | SSDRPNEQY
TRBV5-1 | ASSFSTGGERSPLH
TRBV29-1 | SQDRETQY
TRBV25-1 | ASSELSGGREYNEQF
TRBV12-3/TRBV12-4 | ASSITGGNSPLH